This TCR beta chain was sequenced during a study of blood T cell repertoires in COVID-19. Turning to the study itself: Samples of COVID-19 (acute and convalescent) were obtained from the United States, Italy and Spain.

Germline V lookup: CDR1 LNHDA, CDR2 SQIVND (reference sequence). The germline V and J ends were trimmed by 1 base and 3 bases, with 15 bases remaining between them. CDR3 length: 16 amino acids. Original handling: Estimates of nucleated cell counts were drawn from the amplification of reference gene primers. The assay was immunoSEQ multiplex PCR, and TCRdb's table has in-frame clones only and misses some. V, J and clone size reflect that table, while D and trimming were determined from the DNA. The table shows hundreds of thousands of clones, with 85% occurring only once. Shortly before study entry, within 2 weeks, exposed participants had met a COVID-19 case.

Sequenced sample: PBMCs or T cells enriched from blood (not recorded which). The receptor comes from a woman younger than 45 who had been exposed to COVID-19. V gene TRBV19 combines with J gene TRBJ2-5, with D possibly being TRBD2 (7 bases). The CDR3 DNA reads as TGTGCCAGTAGTATAGGGATGCGGGGGCGGGAAGAGACCCAGTACTTC. Its translation: CASSIGMRGREETQYF.